Listed below are T cell receptor beta chains from one sample, sequenced in a study of blood T cell repertoires in COVID-19. Clones were sequenced by immunoSEQ multiplex PCR, and TCRdb holds only the in-frame ones, with some missing. The data hold some 44,000 clones, with almost 85% observed a single time. Sequenced sample: peripheral blood. These receptors originate from a woman aged 60-75 years with acute or convalescent COVID-19. CDR3s include the opening cysteine and the closing phenylalanine or tryptophan. The order of the fields is CDR3 length, V gene, J gene, clone size, D gene, CDR3 protein, CDR3 DNA. The D gene is left open where the match is weak. Where a row states a size, it is once, few, many or the class of an expanded clone; other rows omit it.

>15|TRBV30|TRBJ1-6|NA|NA
CAWSVKKGRNSPLHF
TGTGCCTGGAGTGTGAAAAAGGGGAGGAATTCACCCCTCCACTTT
>13|TRBV20-1|TRBJ2-5|NA|NA
CSASWRGLQTQYF
TGCAGTGCTAGTTGGAGGGGGCTCCAGACCCAGTACTTC
>15|TRBV6-5|TRBJ2-5|NA|TRBD2
CASSYSGTREETQYF
TGTGCCAGCAGTTACTCGGGGACTAGGGAAGAGACCCAGTACTTC
>11|TRBV10-2|TRBJ1-4|NA|NA
CASKSGEKLFF
TGCGCCAGCAAATCGGGGGAAAAACTGTTTTTT
>15|TRBV6-5|TRBJ1-2|NA|NA
CASSSRSPGEDGYTF
TGTGCCAGCAGCTCAAGATCCCCGGGGGAGGATGGCTACACCTTC
>16|TRBV21-1|TRBJ1-2|NA|NA
CASSSKGADRGDGYTF
TGTGCCAGCAGTAGCAAAGGGGCGGACAGGGGAGATGGCTACACCTTC
>12|TRBV5-1|TRBJ1-3|once|NA
CASERELGTIYF
TGCGCCAGCGAAAGGGAGTTAGGCACCATATATTTT
>13|TRBV6-5|TRBJ1-6|NA|NA
CASTIKEDSPLHF
TGTGCCAGCACTATAAAAGAAGATTCACCCCTCCACTTT
>13|TRBV12-3/TRBV12-4|TRBJ1-5|NA|NA
CASNEHGNQPQHF
TGTGCCAGCAACGAACACGGGAATCAGCCCCAGCATTTT
>15|TRBV15|TRBJ1-5|NA|NA
CATSRGAVSNQPQHF
TGTGCCACCAGCAGAGGGGCAGTTAGCAATCAGCCCCAGCATTTT
>14|TRBV6-5|TRBJ1-1|NA|NA
CASSYARFGTEAFF
TGTGCCAGCAGTTACGCCCGGTTTGGCACTGAAGCTTTCTTT
>14|TRBV29-1|TRBJ1-3|NA|TRBD1
CSVETGRPGNTIYF
TGCAGCGTTGAGACAGGGCGGCCTGGAAACACCATATATTTT
>13|TRBV7-8|TRBJ2-4|NA|NA
CASSLRGRDIQYF
TGTGCCAGCAGCTTAAGGGGGAGAGACATTCAGTACTTC
>16|TRBV13|TRBJ2-7|NA|TRBD1
CASSLGRTGQAYEQYF
TGTGCCAGCAGCTTAGGCCGGACAGGTCAGGCCTACGAGCAGTACTTC
>14|TRBV7-9|TRBJ1-4|once|NA
CASSGRAVDEKLFF
TGTGCCAGCAGCGGCAGGGCGGTCGATGAAAAACTGTTTTTT
>15|TRBV24-1|TRBJ2-3|NA|NA
CATSEYGQNTDTQYF
TGTGCCACCAGTGAATACGGACAGAACACAGATACGCAGTATTTT
>12|TRBV2|TRBJ2-7|NA|NA
CASSMSIYEQYF
TGTGCCAGCAGTATGTCAATTTACGAGCAGTACTTC
>15|TRBV3-1/TRBV3-2|TRBJ2-2|few|TRBD1
CASSSGTANTGELFF
TGTGCCAGCAGTTCCGGGACAGCGAACACCGGGGAGCTGTTTTTT
>15|TRBV10-3|TRBJ1-1|NA|TRBD1
CAISETGTGPTEAFF
TGTGCCATCAGTGAGACCGGGACAGGGCCCACTGAAGCTTTCTTT
>14|TRBV4-2|TRBJ2-2|NA|NA
CASSQVGDTGELFF
TGTGCCAGCAGCCAAGTCGGGGACACCGGGGAGCTGTTTTTT
>16|TRBV12-5|TRBJ1-5|NA|NA
CASGQLASSLMQPQHF
TGTGCTAGTGGCCAACTAGCGAGCTCCCTTATGCAGCCCCAGCATTTT
>14|TRBV9|TRBJ2-1|NA|NA
CASSAYGTLNEQFF
TGTGCCAGCAGCGCCTACGGGACTCTAAATGAGCAGTTCTTC
>12|TRBV6-5|TRBJ1-1|NA|NA
CASNGGGREAFF
TGTGCCAGCAACGGGGGCGGGAGAGAAGCTTTCTTT
>15|TRBV5-1|TRBJ2-2|NA|TRBD1
CASSLGGGDTGELFF
TGCGCCAGCAGCTTGGGAGGGGGCGACACCGGGGAGCTGTTTTTT
>14|TRBV30|TRBJ1-6|NA|NA
CAWQGSSYNSPLHF
TGTGCCTGGCAGGGAAGCTCCTATAATTCACCCCTCCACTTT
>12|TRBV10-3|TRBJ1-3|NA|NA
CAISTQGNTIYF
TGTGCCATCAGTACCCAGGGAAACACCATATATTTT
>13|TRBV27|TRBJ2-5|few|TRBD1
CASRWTGRETQYF
TGTGCCAGCAGATGGACAGGGCGGGAGACCCAGTACTTC
>13|TRBV6-5|TRBJ2-7|NA|NA
CASRRGLLDEQYF
TGTGCCAGCAGACGAGGACTTTTGGACGAGCAGTACTTC
>11|TRBV19|TRBJ1-2|NA|NA
CASSDSYGYTF
TGTGCCAGTAGCGACAGCTATGGCTACACCTTC
>16|TRBV10-3|TRBJ1-3|NA|TRBD1
CAISESGQSSGNTIYF
TGTGCCATCAGTGAGTCGGGACAGTCCTCTGGAAACACCATATATTTT
>13|TRBV5-1|TRBJ2-7|NA|NA
CASSLELHYEQYF
TGCGCCAGCAGCTTGGAACTGCACTACGAGCAGTACTTC
>15|TRBV6-5|TRBJ1-3|NA|NA
CASRTLQGSGNTIYF
TGTGCCAGCAGGACTCTACAGGGCTCTGGAAACACCATATATTTT
>16|TRBV7-9|TRBJ2-7|once|TRBD2
CASSLGASGISYEQYF
TGTGCCAGCAGCTTAGGGGCTAGCGGGATCTCCTACGAGCAGTACTTC
>14|TRBV9|TRBJ2-2|NA|NA
CASSVGGGTGELFF
TGTGCCAGCAGCGTAGGTGGCGGCACCGGGGAGCTGTTTTTT
>15|TRBV12-5|TRBJ2-1|NA|TRBD1
CASGLGTGGHNEQFF
TGTGCTAGTGGTTTGGGGACAGGGGGCCACAATGAGCAGTTCTTC
>17|TRBV27|TRBJ1-5|NA|TRBD1
CASSTGQGSYSNQPQHF
TGTGCCAGCAGTACAGGACAGGGGTCGTATAGCAATCAGCCCCAGCATTTT
>15|TRBV27|TRBJ2-5|NA|TRBD1
CASSLGTGGVETQYF
TGTGCCAGCAGTCTTGGGACAGGGGGGGTGGAAACCCAGTACTTC
>16|TRBV2|TRBJ2-2|NA|NA
CASSEEGHSRPGELFF
TGTGCCAGCAGTGAGGAGGGGCATTCAAGGCCGGGGGAGCTGTTTTTT
>16|TRBV19|TRBJ2-7|NA|NA
CASSIGPGGRLYEQYF
TGTGCCAGTAGTATTGGACCAGGCGGGCGGCTCTACGAGCAGTACTTC
>13|TRBV27|TRBJ2-7|NA|NA
CASSLWESYEQYF
TGTGCCAGCAGTTTGTGGGAGAGCTACGAGCAGTACTTC
>15|TRBV9|TRBJ1-5|few|NA
CASSVEGRIDQPQHF
TGTGCCAGCAGCGTAGAGGGGAGGATCGATCAGCCCCAGCATTTT
>11|TRBV20-1|TRBJ2-3|NA|NA
CSAYLPDTQYF
TGCAGTGCCTACCTCCCCGATACGCAGTATTTT
>13|TRBV18|TRBJ1-5|NA|NA
CASSRTNNQPQHF
TGTGCCAGCTCAAGGACTAACAATCAGCCCCAGCATTTT
>16|TRBV3-1/TRBV3-2|TRBJ2-7|few|NA
CASSQTVGQKVYEQYF
TGTGCCAGCAGTCAAACCGTCGGACAGAAAGTCTACGAGCAGTACTTC
>14|TRBV27|TRBJ2-4|NA|NA
CASSLTGSKNIQYF
TGTGCCAGCAGTTTAACAGGGTCCAAAAACATTCAGTACTTC
>16|TRBV4-3|TRBJ2-1|few|NA
CASSQEGGGSYNEQFF
TGCGCCAGCAGCCAAGAAGGGGGGGGCTCCTACAATGAGCAGTTCTTC
>12|TRBV20-1|TRBJ1-5|NA|NA
CSAGEADQPQHF
TGCAGTGCTGGTGAAGCTGATCAGCCCCAGCATTTT
>14|TRBV5-1|TRBJ2-7|few|TRBD1
CASSLGQGAYEQYF
TGCGCCAGCAGCTTAGGGCAGGGGGCTTACGAGCAGTACTTC
>18|TRBV27|TRBJ2-2|NA|TRBD2
CASSFKRGAVFNTGELFF
TGTGCCAGCAGTTTCAAGCGGGGGGCCGTATTTAACACCGGGGAGCTGTTTTTT
>16|TRBV10-3|TRBJ2-6|NA|NA
CAISGKEGSGANVLTF
TGTGCCATCAGTGGAAAGGAGGGCTCTGGGGCCAACGTCCTGACTTTC
>13|TRBV6-2/TRBV6-3|TRBJ2-3|NA|NA
CASSHRETDTQYF
TGTGCCAGCAGTCACAGGGAGACAGATACGCAGTATTTT
>14|TRBV3-1/TRBV3-2|TRBJ1-6|NA|TRBD1
CASSQGQGTSPLHF
TGTGCCAGCAGCCAAGGACAGGGGACTTCACCCCTCCACTTT
>11|TRBV10-3|TRBJ1-1|NA|NA
CAAGTSTEAFF
TGTGCCGCCGGGACATCCACTGAAGCTTTCTTT
>14|TRBV2|TRBJ2-3|NA|TRBD2
CASKRLAGADTQYF
TGTGCCAGCAAAAGACTAGCGGGGGCGGATACGCAGTATTTT
>16|TRBV11-3|TRBJ2-2|NA|TRBD2
CASSALTSTDTGELFF
TGTGCCAGCAGCGCCCTGACTAGCACGGACACCGGGGAGCTGTTTTTT
>15|TRBV21-1|TRBJ1-1|NA|NA
CASSKVTGFRTEAFF
TGTGCCAGCAGCAAGGTCACAGGGTTCCGGACTGAAGCTTTCTTT
>15|TRBV7-2|TRBJ2-3|NA|NA
CASSLAPGRTDTQYF
TGTGCCAGCAGCTTAGCGCCGGGTAGGACAGATACGCAGTATTTT
>14|TRBV20-1|TRBJ1-5|NA|TRBD1
CSASDRGTNQPQHF
TGCAGTGCTAGTGACAGGGGGACAAATCAGCCCCAGCATTTT
>15|TRBV25-1|TRBJ2-1|NA|TRBD2
CASSEGERGAREQFF
TGTGCCAGCAGTGAGGGCGAGCGGGGGGCCCGTGAGCAGTTCTTC